Listed here are 10 T cell receptor beta chains from one sample, sequenced in a study of neurological immune-mediated disorders. Using its own MiXCR run on the 5' RACE reads, TCRdb lists one record per CDR3 protein. The repertoire holds 93,000 or so distinct CDR3 sequences, with roughly a tenth as singletons. Time point in this sample: longitudinal time-point 3. Source material: PBMCs. The source of these receptors is a female donor with HTLV-1-associated myelopathy (HAM/TSP).

This clonotype has a count of ten or more. This chain uses TRBV5-1 with TRBJ2-1; D might be TRBD1 or TRBD2, each matching 5 bases. V was clipped by 0 bases and J by 8 bases, with 9 bases between them. Germline V gene sequence: CDR1 SGHRS, CDR2 YFSETQ. CDR3 size: 13 residues. The CDR3 bases are TGCGCCAGCAGCTTGGACTGGGACGATGAGCAGTTCTTC. It specifies CASSLDWDDEQFF.

In this sample, this clonotype turned up many times. The V gene is TRBV4-2, the J gene TRBJ2-2; 7 positions match TRBD2. The ends lost 1 base at V and 7 bases at J; junction bases unmatched: 6. The CDR3 runs to 15 residues. CDR1 is LGHNA and CDR2 is YNFKEQ in the germline V gene. The CDR3 sequence: CASSQAAGSDGELFF. The DNA for the CDR3 is TGTGCCAGCAGCCAAGCAGCGGGGTCGGACGGGGAGCTGTTTTTT.

V gene TRBV6-2 or TRBV6-3 combines with J gene TRBJ2-7; TRBD1 matches at 7 bases. The CDR3 runs 15 residues. V dropped 2 bases and J dropped 1; count of bases not matched to a gene: 5. Germline CDR1 MNHEY, CDR2 SVGEGT. This chain's CDR3 is CASSYRDRPSYEQYF. DNA for the CDR3: TGTGCCAGCAGTTACCGGGACAGACCGTCCTACGAGCAGTACTTC.

This clonotype appeared many times. The rearrangement joins TRBV5-5 to TRBJ2-1; D call uncertain. From germline, CDR1 is SGHKS and CDR2 YYEKEE (reference sequence). Trimming cost V 3 bases and J 4 bases, with 14 bases left between them. This CDR3 comprises 15 residues. CDR3 nucleotides: TGTGCCAGCAGCTCAGAGGCGGAATCGTACAATGAGCAGTTCTTC. This gives the protein CASSSEAESYNEQFF. Based on the CDR3 plus reference TRBV5-5 and TRBJ2-1, the full variable domain is DAGVTQSPTHLIKTRGQQVTLRCSPISGHKSVSWYQQVLGQGPQFIFQYYEKEERGRGNFPDRFSARQFPNYSSELNVNALLLGDSALYLCASSSEAESYNEQFFGPGTRLTVL.

In its sample, this clonotype was seen many times. This sequence joins TRBV10-3 and TRBJ2-3; no clear D. The CDR3 consists of 15 residues. Germline CDR1 ENHRY, CDR2 SYGVKD. The germline V and J ends were trimmed by 1 base and 2 bases, with 10 bases remaining between them. DNA of the CDR3: TGTGCCATCAGTGAGTTTTCGGGTTACACAGATACGCAGTATTTT. This codes for CAISEFSGYTDTQYF.

This clonotype has a count of ten or more. The chain couples TRBV10-3 to TRBJ2-7; a weak D match, TRBD1 (6 bases). From germline, CDR1 is ENHRY and CDR2 SYGVKD. Between the trimmed V and J ends, which lost 9 bases and 1 base, there was a span of 16 bases. The CDR3 extends over 14 amino acids. The CDR3 sequence is CAIEDSRGSYEQYF. The CDR3 DNA reads TGTGCCATAGAAGACTCAAGGGGGTCCTACGAGCAGTACTTC.

Ten or more counts support this clonotype. V gene TRBV28 combines with J gene TRBJ1-5; 7 bases line up with TRBD1. Germline V CDR1 and CDR2: MDHEN, SYDVKM. The V and J ends lost 2 bases and 5 bases, in that order; junction bases with no gene match: 3. This CDR3 spans 14 amino acids. In nucleotides, the CDR3 is TGTGCCAGCAGTTTAGGGACAGCGCATCAGCCCCAGCATTTT. As protein: CASSLGTAHQPQHF. Based on the CDR3 plus reference TRBV28 and TRBJ1-5, the full variable domain is DVKVTQSSRYLVKRTGEKVFLECVQDMDHENMFWYRQDPGLGLRLIYFSYDVKMKEKGDIPEGYSVSREKKERFSLILESASTNQTSMYLCASSLGTAHQPQHFGDGTRLSIL.

The CDR3 coding sequence is TGTGCCAGTAGCCCGACAGTCTCTGGAAACACCATATATTTT. Encoded protein: CASSPTVSGNTIYF. The chain uses TRBV19 and TRBJ1-3, with D perhaps TRBD1 (5 bases). V was shortened by 6 bases and J by 0 bases, with 9 bases between the two germline ends. Germline assignment: CDR1 LNHDA and CDR2 SQIVND (reference sequence). The CDR3 consists of 14 residues. The complete variable domain, with remaining parts taken from reference TRBV19 and TRBJ1-3, reads DGGITQSPKYLFRKEGQNVTLSCEQNLNHDAMYWYRQDPGQGLRLIYYSQIVNDFQKGDIAEGYSVSREKKESFPLTVTSAQKNPTAFYLCASSPTVSGNTIYFGEGSWLTVV.

This clonotype was observed a handful of times. The chain combines TRBV5-1 with TRBJ2-7; 9 bases match TRBD1. Germline loops: CDR1 SGHRS, CDR2 YFSETQ. With V trimmed by 0 bases and J by 3 bases, 7 bases remained unmatched. The CDR3 is 16 residues long. The CDR3 loop is CASSLVPGQGDYEQYF. Written as DNA, the CDR3 is TGCGCCAGCAGCTTGGTCCCGGGACAGGGCGACTACGAGCAGTACTTC.

This clonotype appeared many times. V and J are TRBV7-9 and TRBJ2-7; 8 positions agree with TRBD1. CDR3 length equals 18 residues. Germline-derived CDR1 and CDR2 are SEHNR and FQNEAQ (reference sequence). V was pared by 3 bases and J by 7 bases, with 20 bases of the junction left unmatched. CDR3 sequence reads: CASSFSIIRDRIPREQYF. The DNA for the CDR3 is TGTGCCAGCAGCTTTTCGATTATTCGGGACAGGATTCCTAGGGAGCAGTACTTC.